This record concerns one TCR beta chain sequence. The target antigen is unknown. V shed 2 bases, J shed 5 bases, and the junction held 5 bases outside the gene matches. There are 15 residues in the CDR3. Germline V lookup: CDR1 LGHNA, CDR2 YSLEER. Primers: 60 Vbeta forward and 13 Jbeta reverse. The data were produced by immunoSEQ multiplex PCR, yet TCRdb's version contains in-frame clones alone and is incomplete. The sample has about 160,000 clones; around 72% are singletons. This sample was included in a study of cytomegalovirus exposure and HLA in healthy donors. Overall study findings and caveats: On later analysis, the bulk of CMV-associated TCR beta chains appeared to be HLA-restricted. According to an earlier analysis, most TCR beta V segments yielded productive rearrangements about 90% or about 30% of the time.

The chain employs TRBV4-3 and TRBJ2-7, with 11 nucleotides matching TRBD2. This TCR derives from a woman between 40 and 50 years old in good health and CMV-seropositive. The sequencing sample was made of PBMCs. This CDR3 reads CASSQSLAGVNEQYF. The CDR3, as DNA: TGCGCCAGCAGCCAATCACTAGCGGGGGTGAACGAGCAGTACTTC.